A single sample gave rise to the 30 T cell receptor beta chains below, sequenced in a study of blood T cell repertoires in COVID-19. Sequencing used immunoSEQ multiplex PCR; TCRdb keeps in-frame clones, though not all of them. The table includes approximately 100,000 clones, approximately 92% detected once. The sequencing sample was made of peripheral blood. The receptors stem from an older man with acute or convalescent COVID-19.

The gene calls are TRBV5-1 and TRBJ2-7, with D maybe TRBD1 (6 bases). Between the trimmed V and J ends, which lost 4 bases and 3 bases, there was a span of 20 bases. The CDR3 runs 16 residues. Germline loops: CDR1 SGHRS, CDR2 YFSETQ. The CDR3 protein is CASSPYKSGTNYEQYF. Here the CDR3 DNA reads TGCGCCAGCAGCCCATACAAATCCGGGACAAACTACGAGCAGTACTTC.

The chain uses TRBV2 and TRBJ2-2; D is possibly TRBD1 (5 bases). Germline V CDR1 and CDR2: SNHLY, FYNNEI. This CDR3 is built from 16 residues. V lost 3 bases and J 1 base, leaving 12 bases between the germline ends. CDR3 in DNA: TGTGCCAGCAGTGATGTCGGACATCTGAACACCGGGGAGCTGTTTTTT. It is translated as CASSDVGHLNTGELFF.

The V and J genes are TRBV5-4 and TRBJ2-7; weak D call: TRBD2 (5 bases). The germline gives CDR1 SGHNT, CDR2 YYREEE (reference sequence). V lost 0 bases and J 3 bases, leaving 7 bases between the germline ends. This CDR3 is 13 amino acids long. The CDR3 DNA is TGTGCCAGCAGCTTGGGACTAAACTACGAGCAGTACTTC. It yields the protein CASSLGLNYEQYF.

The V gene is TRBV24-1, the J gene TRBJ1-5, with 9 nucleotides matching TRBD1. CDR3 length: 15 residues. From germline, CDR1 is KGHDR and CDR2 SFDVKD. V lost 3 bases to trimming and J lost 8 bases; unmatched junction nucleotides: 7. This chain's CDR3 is CATSDPGTGPEPQHF. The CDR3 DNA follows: TGTGCCACCAGTGATCCAGGGACAGGGCCGGAGCCCCAGCATTTT.

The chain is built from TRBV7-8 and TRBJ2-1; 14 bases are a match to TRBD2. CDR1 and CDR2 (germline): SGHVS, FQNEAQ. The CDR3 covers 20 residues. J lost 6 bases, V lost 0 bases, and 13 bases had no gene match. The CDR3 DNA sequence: TGTGCCAGCAGCTTAGCGCCCATTTGGGCGACTAGCGGGAGGGTCAATGAGCAGTTCTTC. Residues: CASSLAPIWATSGRVNEQFF. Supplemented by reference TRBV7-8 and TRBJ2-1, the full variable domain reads GAGVSQSPRYKVAKRGQDVALRCDPISGHVSLFWYQQALGQGPEFLTYFQNEAQLDKSGLPSDRFFAERPEGSVSTLKIQRTQQEDSAVYLCASSLAPIWATSGRVNEQFFGPGTRLTVL.

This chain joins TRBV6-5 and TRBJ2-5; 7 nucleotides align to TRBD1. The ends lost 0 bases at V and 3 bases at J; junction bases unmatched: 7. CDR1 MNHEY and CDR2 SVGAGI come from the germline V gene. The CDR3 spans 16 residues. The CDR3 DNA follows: TGTGCCAGCAGTTACTCGATGGACAGGTTCAAAGAGACCCAGTACTTC. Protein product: CASSYSMDRFKETQYF.

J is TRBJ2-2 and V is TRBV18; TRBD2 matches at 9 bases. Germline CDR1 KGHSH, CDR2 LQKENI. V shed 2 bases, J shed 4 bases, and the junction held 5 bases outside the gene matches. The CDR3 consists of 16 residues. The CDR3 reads CASSPERGVPTGELFF. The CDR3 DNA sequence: TGTGCCAGCTCACCAGAGCGGGGGGTCCCCACCGGGGAGCTGTTTTTT.

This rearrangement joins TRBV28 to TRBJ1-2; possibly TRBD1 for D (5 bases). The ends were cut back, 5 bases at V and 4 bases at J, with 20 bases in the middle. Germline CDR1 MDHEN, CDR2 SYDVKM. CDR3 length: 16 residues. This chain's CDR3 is CASSRAQEQRSYGYTF. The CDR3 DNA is TGTGCCAGCAGTCGGGCACAGGAGCAGAGGTCCTATGGCTACACCTTC.

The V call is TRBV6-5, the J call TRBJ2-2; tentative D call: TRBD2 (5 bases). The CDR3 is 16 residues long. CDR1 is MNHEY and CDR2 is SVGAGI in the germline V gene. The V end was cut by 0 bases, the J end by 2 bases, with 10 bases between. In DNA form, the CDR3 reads TGTGCCAGCAGTTACTCTAGGCTAGCAAACACCGGGGAGCTGTTTTTT. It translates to CASSYSRLANTGELFF.

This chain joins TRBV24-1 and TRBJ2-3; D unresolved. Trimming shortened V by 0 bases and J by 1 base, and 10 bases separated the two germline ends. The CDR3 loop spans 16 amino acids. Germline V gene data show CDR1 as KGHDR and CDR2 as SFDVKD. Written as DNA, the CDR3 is TGTGCCACCAGTGATTTGCGCGGATCCGGCACAGATACGCAGTATTTT. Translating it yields CATSDLRGSGTDTQYF.

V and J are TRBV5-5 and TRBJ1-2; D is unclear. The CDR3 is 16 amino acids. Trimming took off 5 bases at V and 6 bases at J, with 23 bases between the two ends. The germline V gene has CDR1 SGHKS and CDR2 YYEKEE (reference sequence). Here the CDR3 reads CASRRRPDIVIDGYTF. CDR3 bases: TGTGCCAGCAGACGAAGGCCCGACATCGTCATCGATGGCTACACCTTC.

The CDR3 region has the DNA TGTGCCAGCAGCTTGGGGAAGGGTACTAGCTCCTACAATGAGCAGTTCTTC. Amino acid sequence: CASSLGKGTSSYNEQFF. The chain uses TRBV5-8 and TRBJ2-1; possible D gene TRBD2, 5 bases. Germline assignment: CDR1 SGHTS and CDR2 YDEGEE. The CDR3 is made up of 17 amino acids. Trimming stripped 0 bases from V and 0 bases from J, with 13 bases between.

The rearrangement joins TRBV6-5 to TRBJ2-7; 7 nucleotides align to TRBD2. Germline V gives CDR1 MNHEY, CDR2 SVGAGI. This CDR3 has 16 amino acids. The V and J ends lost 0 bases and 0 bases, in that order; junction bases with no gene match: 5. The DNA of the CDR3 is TGTGCCAGCAGTTACTCGGAGGCGGGGGACTCCTACGAGCAGTACTTC. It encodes CASSYSEAGDSYEQYF.

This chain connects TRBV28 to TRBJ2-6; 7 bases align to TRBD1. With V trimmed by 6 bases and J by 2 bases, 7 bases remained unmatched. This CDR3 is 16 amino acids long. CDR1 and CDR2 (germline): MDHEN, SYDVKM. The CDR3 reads CASRRPDRAGANVLTF. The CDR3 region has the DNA TGTGCCAGCAGGAGGCCAGACAGGGCTGGGGCCAACGTCCTGACTTTC.

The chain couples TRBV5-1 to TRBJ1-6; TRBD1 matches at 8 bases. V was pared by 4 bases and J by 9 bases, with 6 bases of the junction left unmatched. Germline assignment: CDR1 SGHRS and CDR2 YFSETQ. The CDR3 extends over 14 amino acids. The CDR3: CASSGAQGGSPLHF. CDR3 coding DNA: TGCGCCAGCAGCGGGGCACAGGGGGGTTCACCCCTCCACTTT.

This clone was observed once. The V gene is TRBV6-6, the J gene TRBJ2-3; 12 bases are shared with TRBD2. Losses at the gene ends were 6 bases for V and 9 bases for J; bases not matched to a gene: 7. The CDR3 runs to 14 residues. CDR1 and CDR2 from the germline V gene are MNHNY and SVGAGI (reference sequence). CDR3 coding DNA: TGTGCCAGCAGCTGGACTAGCGGGGCCGGCACGCAGTATTTT. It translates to CASSWTSGAGTQYF.

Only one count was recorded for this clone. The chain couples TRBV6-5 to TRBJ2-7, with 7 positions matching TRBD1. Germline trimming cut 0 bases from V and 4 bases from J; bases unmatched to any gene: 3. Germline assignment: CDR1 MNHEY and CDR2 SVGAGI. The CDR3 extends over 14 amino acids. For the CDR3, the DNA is TGTGCCAGCAGTTACTCGAGGGGGCCGTACGAGCAGTACTTC. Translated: CASSYSRGPYEQYF.

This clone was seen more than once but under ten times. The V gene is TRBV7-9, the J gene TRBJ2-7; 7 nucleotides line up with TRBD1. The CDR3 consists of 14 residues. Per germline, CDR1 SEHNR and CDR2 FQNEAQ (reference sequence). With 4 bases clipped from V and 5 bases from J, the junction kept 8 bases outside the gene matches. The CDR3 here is CASSYLDRVNEQYF. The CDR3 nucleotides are TGTGCCAGCAGCTATTTAGACAGGGTGAACGAGCAGTACTTC.

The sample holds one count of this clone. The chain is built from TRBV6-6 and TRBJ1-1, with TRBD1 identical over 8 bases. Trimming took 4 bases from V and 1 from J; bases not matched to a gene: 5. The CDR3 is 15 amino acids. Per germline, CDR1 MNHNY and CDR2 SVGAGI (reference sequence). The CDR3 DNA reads TGTGCCAGCAGTTCAGTGACAGGGGCGAACACTGAAGCTTTCTTT. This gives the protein CASSSVTGANTEAFF.

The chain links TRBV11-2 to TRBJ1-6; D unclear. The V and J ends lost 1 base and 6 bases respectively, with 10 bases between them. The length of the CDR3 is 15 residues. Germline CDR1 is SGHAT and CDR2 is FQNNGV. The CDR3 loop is CASSLVSRSNSPLHF. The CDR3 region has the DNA TGTGCCAGCAGCTTAGTCTCCAGGTCTAATTCACCCCTCCACTTT. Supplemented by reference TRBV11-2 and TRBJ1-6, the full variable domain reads EAGVAQSPRYKIIEKRQSVAFWCNPISGHATLYWYQQILGQGPKLLIQFQNNGVVDDSQLPKDRFSAERLKGVDSTLKIQPAKLEDSAVYLCASSLVSRSNSPLHFGNGTRLTVT.

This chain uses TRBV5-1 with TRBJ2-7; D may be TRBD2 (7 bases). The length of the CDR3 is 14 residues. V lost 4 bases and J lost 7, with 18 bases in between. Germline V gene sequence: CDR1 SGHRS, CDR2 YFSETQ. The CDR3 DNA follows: TGCGCCAGCAGCGCCGCCGGGGGGCTAGGTGAGCAGTACTTC. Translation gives CASSAAGGLGEQYF.

CDR3 protein: CASSLTPGTTTYEQYF. The DNA for the CDR3 is TGTGCCAGCAGTCTTACTCCCGGGACTACCACCTACGAGCAGTACTTC. The chain carries TRBV7-9 and TRBJ2-7, with 7 bases fitting TRBD2. The germline CDR1 and CDR2 sequences are SEHNR and FQNEAQ (reference sequence). This CDR3 comprises 16 residues. Unmatched junction bases numbered 13, after V lost 6 bases and J lost 2 bases.

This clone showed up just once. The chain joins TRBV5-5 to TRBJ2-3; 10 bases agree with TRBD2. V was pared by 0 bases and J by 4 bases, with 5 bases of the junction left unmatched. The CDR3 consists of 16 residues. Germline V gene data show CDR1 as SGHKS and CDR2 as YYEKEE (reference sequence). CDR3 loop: CASSLEGLAVSDTQYF. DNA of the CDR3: TGTGCCAGCAGCTTGGAAGGACTAGCGGTTTCAGATACGCAGTATTTT.

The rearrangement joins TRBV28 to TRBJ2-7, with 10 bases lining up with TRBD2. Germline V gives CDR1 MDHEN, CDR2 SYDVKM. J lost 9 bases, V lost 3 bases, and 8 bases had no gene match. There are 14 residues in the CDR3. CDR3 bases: TGTGCCAGCAGTTTTTGGCTAGCGGGAGTCGGGCAGTACTTC. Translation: CASSFWLAGVGQYF. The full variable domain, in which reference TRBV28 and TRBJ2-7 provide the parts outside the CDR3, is DVKVTQSSRYLVKRTGEKVFLECVQDMDHENMFWYRQDPGLGLRLIYFSYDVKMKEKGDIPEGYSVSREKKERFSLILESASTNQTSMYLCASSFWLAGVGQYFGPGTRLTVT.

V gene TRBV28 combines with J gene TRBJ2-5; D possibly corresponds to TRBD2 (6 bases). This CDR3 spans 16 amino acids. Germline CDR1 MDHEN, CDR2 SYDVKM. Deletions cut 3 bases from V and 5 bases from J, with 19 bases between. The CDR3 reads CASSFPSGGSGETQYF. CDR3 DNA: TGTGCCAGCAGTTTCCCTAGTGGAGGGTCCGGGGAGACCCAGTACTTC.

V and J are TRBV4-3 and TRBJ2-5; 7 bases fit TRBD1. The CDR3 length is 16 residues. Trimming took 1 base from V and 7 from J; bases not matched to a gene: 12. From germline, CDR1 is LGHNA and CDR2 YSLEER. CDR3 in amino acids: CASSQVGVGTAGTQYF. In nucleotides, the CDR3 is TGCGCCAGCAGCCAAGTCGGGGTCGGGACAGCAGGGACCCAGTACTTC.

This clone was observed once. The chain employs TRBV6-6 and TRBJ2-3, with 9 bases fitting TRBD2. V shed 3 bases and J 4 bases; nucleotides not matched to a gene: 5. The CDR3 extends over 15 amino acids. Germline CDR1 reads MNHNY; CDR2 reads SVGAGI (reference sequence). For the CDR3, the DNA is TGTGCCAGCAGTTATGCTAGCGGGATTTCAGATACGCAGTATTTT. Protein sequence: CASSYASGISDTQYF.

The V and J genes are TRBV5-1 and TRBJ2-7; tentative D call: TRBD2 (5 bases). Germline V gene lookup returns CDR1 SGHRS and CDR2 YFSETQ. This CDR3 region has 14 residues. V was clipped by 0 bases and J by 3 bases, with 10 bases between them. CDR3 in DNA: TGCGCCAGCAGCTTGGAAGGACTGAACTACGAGCAGTACTTC. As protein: CASSLEGLNYEQYF.

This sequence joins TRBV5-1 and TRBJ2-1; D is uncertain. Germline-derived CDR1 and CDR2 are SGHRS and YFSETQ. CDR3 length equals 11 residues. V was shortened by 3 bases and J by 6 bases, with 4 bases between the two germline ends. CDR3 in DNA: TGCGCCAGCAGCTGGGCCAATGAGCAGTTCTTC. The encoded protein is CASSWANEQFF.

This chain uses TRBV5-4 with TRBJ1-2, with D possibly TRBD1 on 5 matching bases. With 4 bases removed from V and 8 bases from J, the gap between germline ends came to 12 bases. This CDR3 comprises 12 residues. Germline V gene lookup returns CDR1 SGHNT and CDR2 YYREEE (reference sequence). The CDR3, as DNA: TGTGCCAGCAGCCCGGACCCAGGGGGCTACACCTTC. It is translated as CASSPDPGGYTF.